A selection of T cell receptor beta chains follows, all from one sample in a study of blood T cell repertoires in COVID-19. TCRdb's copy holds only in-frame clones and misses some; the assay was immunoSEQ multiplex PCR. The sample lists around 450,000 clones; approximately 86% were seen once. Material for sequencing was PBMCs or T cells enriched from blood (not recorded which). The receptor set was obtained from a young woman who had recovered from COVID-19. The CDR3 runs from the conserved cysteine through the conserved F or W. Each record gives: D gene, CDR3 length, J gene, V gene, clone size, CDR3 DNA, CDR3 protein. A D gene is named only where the DNA matches it firmly. Some rows have no size entry. The others give once, few or many, or a class for an expanded clone.

-,15,TRBJ1-6,TRBV5-1,-,TGCGCCAGCAGCTTGCGATCAGGGAATAATTCACCCCTCCACTTT,CASSLRSGNNSPLHF
-,17,TRBJ2-1,TRBV4-1,-,TGCGCCAGCAGCCAGGCGAGGGGGAGGGGGAAGATCAATGAGCAGTTCTTC,CASSQARGRGKINEQFF
TRBD1,15,TRBJ1-1,TRBV5-4,-,TGTGCCAGCAGCTTGGGGTCTGACAGGGCTACTGAAGCTTTCTTT,CASSLGSDRATEAFF
-,14,TRBJ1-5,TRBV7-2,-,TGTGCCAGCAGCTTGTCGGGGGACAATCAGCCCCAGCATTTT,CASSLSGDNQPQHF
-,13,TRBJ1-1,TRBV30,-,TGTGCCTGGAGTGTAAACGAGGACTCTACGGCTTTCTTT,CAWSVNEDSTAFF
TRBD1,15,TRBJ1-5,TRBV20-1,-,TGCAGTGCTAGTCTCAGACAGGGGCTGAGTCAGCCCCAGCATTTT,CSASLRQGLSQPQHF
-,14,TRBJ1-2,TRBV21-1,-,TGTGCCAGCAGCGTCGTGACAGGGAACTATGGCTACACCTTC,CASSVVTGNYGYTF
TRBD1,14,TRBJ2-3,TRBV19,-,TGTGCCAGTAGTATTGGGGGACAGGGGGATACGCAGTATTTT,CASSIGGQGDTQYF
TRBD1,16,TRBJ2-1,TRBV24-1,-,TGTGCCACGAAAGAGACAGGGGTTAGCCCCTACAATGAGCAGTTCTTC,CATKETGVSPYNEQFF
TRBD1,14,TRBJ1-2,TRBV6-5,-,TGTGCCAGCAGTCAGGGACAGTCAAGGTATGGCTACACCTTC,CASSQGQSRYGYTF
-,15,TRBJ2-1,TRBV19,-,TGTGCCAGTGGTAGACAGCCCCGCTCCTACAATGAGCAGTTCTTC,CASGRQPRSYNEQFF
-,14,TRBJ2-6,TRBV4-1,-,TGCGCCAGCAGCCAAGAGCAGGGGGCCAACGTCCTGACTTTC,CASSQEQGANVLTF
TRBD2,14,TRBJ2-3,TRBV19,-,TGTGCCAGTAGTATAGGCCGGGGGGCAGATACGCAGTATTTT,CASSIGRGADTQYF
TRBD1,15,TRBJ1-1,TRBV4-1,-,TGCGCCAGCAGACGTATGGAGGGGGCTGGGACTGAAGCTTTCTTT,CASRRMEGAGTEAFF
TRBD2,14,TRBJ2-1,TRBV7-3,once,TGTGCCAGCAGCATACTAGCGGGGGGCAGTGAGCAGTTCTTC,CASSILAGGSEQFF
TRBD2,17,TRBJ2-7,TRBV4-1,-,TGCGCCAGCAGCCAGGGACTAGCGGGGAAGAGCTCCTACGAGCAGTACTTC,CASSQGLAGKSSYEQYF